This T cell receptor (beta chain) comes out of a study of blood T cell repertoires in COVID-19. The overall study: T cells, B-cell-depleted T cells, or PBMCs supplied cDNA or gDNA.

TCRdb keeps only in-frame clones here, not all; method: immunoSEQ multiplex PCR. Of more than 65,000 clones listed, around 84% are singletons. This CDR3 is built from 15 residues. CDR1 is SGHRS, CDR2 YFSETQ, per germline. V was pared by 2 bases and J by 1 base, with 4 bases of the junction left unmatched. J is TRBJ1-1 and V is TRBV5-1; 8 nucleotides match TRBD1. This TCR came from a human donor in a cohort sampled during active COVID-19. The sequenced material came from peripheral blood. The CDR3 region has the DNA TGCGCCAGCAGCTTATCCGGGACAGGGAACACTGAAGCTTTCTTT. The encoded protein is CASSLSGTGNTEAFF.